A selection of T cell receptor beta chains follows, all from one sample in a study of intratumoral heterogeneity in liver cancer. The protocol was immunoSEQ multiplex PCR, while the TCRdb copy is restricted to in-frame clones and leaves out a portion. The table records 21,000 or so clones, around 73% of them present only once. This specimen consisted of tumor-adjacent normal tissue, obtained before any cancer treatment. Every receptor here comes from a woman aged 70-85 years with hepatocellular carcinoma. CDR3s include the opening cysteine and the closing phenylalanine or tryptophan. Fields, in order: CDR3 protein, CDR3 DNA, V gene, J gene, D gene, clone size. D genes are given only for firm matches. Clone size is shown for a subset of rows, as once, few, many or a class of expanded clone.

CDR3aa: CAWRGHFTGELFF
CDR3nt: TGTGCCTGGAGGGGACATTTCACCGGGGAGCTGTTTTTT
v_gene: TRBV30
j_gene: TRBJ2-2
d_gene: NA
abundance: medium-sized

CDR3aa: CASSESRGSGQPQHF
CDR3nt: TGTGCCAGCAGTGAAAGTCGGGGGTCGGGTCAGCCCCAGCATTTT
v_gene: TRBV6-1
j_gene: TRBJ1-5
d_gene: NA
abundance: few

CDR3aa: CASSRTGGGGTDTQYF
CDR3nt: TGTGCCAGCAGTCGCACAGGGGGAGGGGGCACAGATACGCAGTATTTT
v_gene: TRBV28
j_gene: TRBJ2-3
d_gene: NA
abundance: NA

CDR3aa: CASSLARGNYGYTF
CDR3nt: TGTGCCAGCAGCTTAGCAAGGGGGAACTATGGCTACACCTTC
v_gene: TRBV7-9
j_gene: TRBJ1-2
d_gene: NA
abundance: NA

CDR3aa: CASSLLAQEETQYF
CDR3nt: TGTGCCAGCAGCCTCTTGGCGCAAGAAGAGACCCAGTACTTC
v_gene: TRBV7-9
j_gene: TRBJ2-5
d_gene: NA
abundance: NA

CDR3aa: CATRKREGHTGELFF
CDR3nt: TGTGCCACCAGGAAGCGGGAGGGTCACACCGGGGAGCTGTTTTTT
v_gene: TRBV5-5
j_gene: TRBJ2-2
d_gene: TRBD2
abundance: NA

CDR3aa: CASSQSALGGHTVDTQYF
CDR3nt: TGCGCCAGCAGCCAGAGCGCCTTAGGAGGACACACCGTCGATACGCAGTATTTT
v_gene: TRBV4-1
j_gene: TRBJ2-3
d_gene: NA
abundance: few

CDR3aa: CASSEALGGSGNTIYF
CDR3nt: TGTGCCAGCAGTGAAGCGTTGGGGGGCTCTGGAAACACCATATATTTT
v_gene: TRBV6-1
j_gene: TRBJ1-3
d_gene: NA
abundance: NA

CDR3aa: CASSLGFGSSYNEQFF
CDR3nt: TGCGCCAGCAGCTTGGGATTCGGCAGCTCCTACAATGAGCAGTTCTTC
v_gene: TRBV5-1
j_gene: TRBJ2-1
d_gene: NA
abundance: NA

CDR3aa: CASSVGGVNNSPLHF
CDR3nt: TGTGCCAGCAGCGTAGGGGGGGTGAATAATTCACCCCTCCACTTT
v_gene: TRBV9
j_gene: TRBJ1-6
d_gene: NA
abundance: NA

CDR3aa: CAISEVEGVVGELFF
CDR3nt: TGTGCCATCAGTGAGGTGGAGGGAGTGGTCGGGGAGCTGTTTTTT
v_gene: TRBV10-3
j_gene: TRBJ2-2
d_gene: NA
abundance: NA

CDR3aa: CASSLSAGGYEQYF
CDR3nt: TGTGCCAGCAGCCTATCTGCGGGAGGCTACGAGCAGTACTTC
v_gene: TRBV27
j_gene: TRBJ2-7
d_gene: TRBD2
abundance: NA